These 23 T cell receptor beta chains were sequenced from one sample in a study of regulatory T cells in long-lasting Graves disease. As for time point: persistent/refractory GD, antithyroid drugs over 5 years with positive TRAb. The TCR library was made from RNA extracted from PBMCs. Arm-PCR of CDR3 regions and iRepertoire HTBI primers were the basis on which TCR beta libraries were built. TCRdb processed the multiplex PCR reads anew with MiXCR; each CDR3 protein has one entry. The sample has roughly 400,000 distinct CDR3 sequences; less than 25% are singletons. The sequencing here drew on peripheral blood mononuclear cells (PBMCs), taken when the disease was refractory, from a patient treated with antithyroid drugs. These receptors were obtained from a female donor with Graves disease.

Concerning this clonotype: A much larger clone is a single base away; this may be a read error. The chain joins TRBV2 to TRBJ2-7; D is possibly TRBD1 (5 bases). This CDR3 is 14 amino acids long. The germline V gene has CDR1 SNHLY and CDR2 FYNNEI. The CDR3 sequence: CTSSEAGPFYEQYF. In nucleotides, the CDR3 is TGTACCAGCAGTGAGGCAGGGCCGTTTTACGAGCAGTACTTC.

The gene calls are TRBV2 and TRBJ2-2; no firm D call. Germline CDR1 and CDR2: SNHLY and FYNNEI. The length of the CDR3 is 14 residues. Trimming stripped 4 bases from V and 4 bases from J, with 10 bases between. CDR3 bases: TGTGCCAGCAGTGGCGTACAAGGCACCGGGGAGCTGTTTTTT. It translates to CASSGVQGTGELFF.

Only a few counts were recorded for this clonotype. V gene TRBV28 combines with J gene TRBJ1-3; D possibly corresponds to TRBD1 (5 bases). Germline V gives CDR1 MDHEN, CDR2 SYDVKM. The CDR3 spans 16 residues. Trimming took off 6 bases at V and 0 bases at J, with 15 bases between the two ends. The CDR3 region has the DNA TGTGCCAGCAGAAAAAGTGGGGCGGTCTCTGGAAACACCATATATTTT. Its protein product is CASRKSGAVSGNTIYF.

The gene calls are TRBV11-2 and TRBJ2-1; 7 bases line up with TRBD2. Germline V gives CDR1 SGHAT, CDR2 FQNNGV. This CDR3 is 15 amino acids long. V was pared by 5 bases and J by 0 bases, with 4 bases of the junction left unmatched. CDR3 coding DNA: TGTGCCAGCAGCCCACCGGGAGGCTCCTACAATGAGCAGTTCTTC. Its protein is CASSPPGGSYNEQFF.

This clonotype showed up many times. Written as DNA, the CDR3 is TGTGCCAGTAGCCGGGTGAACACTGAAGCTTTCTTT. As protein: CASSRVNTEAFF. This chain links TRBV19 with TRBJ1-1; D is ambiguous. Germline V lookup: CDR1 LNHDA, CDR2 SQIVND (reference sequence). CDR3 size: 12 residues. V was cut by 6 bases and J by 0 bases, with 5 bases left in between.

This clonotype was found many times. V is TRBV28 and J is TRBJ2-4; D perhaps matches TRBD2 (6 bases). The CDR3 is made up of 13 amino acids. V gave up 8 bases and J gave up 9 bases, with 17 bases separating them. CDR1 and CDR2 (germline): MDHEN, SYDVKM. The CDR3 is CASHRGGSGIQYF. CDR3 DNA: TGTGCCAGCCACCGTGGGGGTAGCGGCATTCAGTACTTC.

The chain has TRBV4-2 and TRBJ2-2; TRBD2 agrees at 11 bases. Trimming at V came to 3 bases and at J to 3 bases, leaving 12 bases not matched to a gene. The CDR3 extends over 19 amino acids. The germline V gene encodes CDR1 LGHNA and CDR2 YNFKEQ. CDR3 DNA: TGTGCCAGCAGCCAGACGACTAGCGGGACGGGGCGTGACACCGGGGAGCTGTTTTTT. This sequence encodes CASSQTTSGTGRDTGELFF.

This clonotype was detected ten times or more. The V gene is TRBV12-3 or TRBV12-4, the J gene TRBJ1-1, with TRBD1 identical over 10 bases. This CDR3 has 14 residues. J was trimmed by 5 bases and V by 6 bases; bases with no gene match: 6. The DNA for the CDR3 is TGTGCCAGCAGCCGGACAGGGGGAGGGACTGAAGCTTTCTTT. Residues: CASSRTGGGTEAFF.

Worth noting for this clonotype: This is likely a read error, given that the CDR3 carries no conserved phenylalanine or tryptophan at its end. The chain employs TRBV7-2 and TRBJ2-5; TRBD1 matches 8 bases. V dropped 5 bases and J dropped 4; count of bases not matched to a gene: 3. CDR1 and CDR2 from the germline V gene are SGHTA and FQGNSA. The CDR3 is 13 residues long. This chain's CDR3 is CASSPGGGETQYL. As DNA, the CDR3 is TGTGCCAGCAGCCCAGGGGGCGGAGAGACCCAGTACCTC.

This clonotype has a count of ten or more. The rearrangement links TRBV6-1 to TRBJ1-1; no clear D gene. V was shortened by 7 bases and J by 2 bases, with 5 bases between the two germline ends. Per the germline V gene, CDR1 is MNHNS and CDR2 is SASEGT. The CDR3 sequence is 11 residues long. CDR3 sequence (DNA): TGTGCCAGCATCAGAAACACTGAAGCTTTCTTT. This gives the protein CASIRNTEAFF.

The CDR3 nucleotides are TGTGCCAGCAGCCAGCTCGTCGGGTTGTCTGGGGCCAACGTCCTGACTTTC. Translating it yields CASSQLVGLSGANVLTF. The chain recombines TRBV14 with TRBJ2-6; unclear D gene. V lost 3 bases to trimming and J lost 1 base, with 13 bases between them. The germline V gene has CDR1 SGHDN and CDR2 FVKESK. The CDR3 runs 17 residues.

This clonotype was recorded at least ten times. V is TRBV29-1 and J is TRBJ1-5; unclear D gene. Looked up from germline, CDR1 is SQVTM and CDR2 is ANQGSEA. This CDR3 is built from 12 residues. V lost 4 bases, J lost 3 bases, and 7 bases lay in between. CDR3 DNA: TGCAGCGTTGGAGGGCACAATCAGCCCCAGCATTTT. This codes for CSVGGHNQPQHF.

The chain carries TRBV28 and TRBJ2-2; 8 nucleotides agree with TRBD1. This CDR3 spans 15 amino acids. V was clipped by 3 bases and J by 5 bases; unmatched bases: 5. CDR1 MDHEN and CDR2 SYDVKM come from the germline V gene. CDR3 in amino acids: CASSLGDRTTGELFF. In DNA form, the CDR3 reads TGTGCCAGCAGTTTGGGGGACAGGACAACCGGGGAGCTGTTTTTT.

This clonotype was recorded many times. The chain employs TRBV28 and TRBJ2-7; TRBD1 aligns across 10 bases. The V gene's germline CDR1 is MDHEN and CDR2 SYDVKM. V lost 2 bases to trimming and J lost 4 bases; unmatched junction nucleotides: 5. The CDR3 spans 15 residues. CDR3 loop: CASSLPTGGPYEQYF. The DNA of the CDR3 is TGTGCCAGCAGTTTACCGACAGGGGGCCCTTACGAGCAGTACTTC.

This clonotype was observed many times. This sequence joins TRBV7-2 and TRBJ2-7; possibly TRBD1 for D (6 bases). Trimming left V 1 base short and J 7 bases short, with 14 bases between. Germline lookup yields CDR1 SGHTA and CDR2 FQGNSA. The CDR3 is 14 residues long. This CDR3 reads CASSLELTGIEQYF. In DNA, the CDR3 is TGTGCCAGCAGCTTAGAGCTCACAGGGATTGAGCAGTACTTC.

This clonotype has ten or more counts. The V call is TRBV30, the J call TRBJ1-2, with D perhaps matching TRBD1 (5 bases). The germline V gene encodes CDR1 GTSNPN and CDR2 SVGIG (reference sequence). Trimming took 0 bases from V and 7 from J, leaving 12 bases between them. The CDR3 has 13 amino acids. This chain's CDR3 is CAWSVLGTGGYTF. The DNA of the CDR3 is TGTGCCTGGAGTGTACTGGGGACGGGTGGCTACACCTTC.

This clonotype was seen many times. CDR3 protein: CASWGAEGYTF. DNA for the CDR3: TGTGCCTCCTGGGGGGCGGAAGGCTACACCTTC. The chain carries TRBV12-3 or TRBV12-4 and TRBJ1-2; D perhaps matches TRBD1 (6 bases). The CDR3 is 11 residues long. V shed 11 bases and J shed 8 bases, with 15 bases lying between them.

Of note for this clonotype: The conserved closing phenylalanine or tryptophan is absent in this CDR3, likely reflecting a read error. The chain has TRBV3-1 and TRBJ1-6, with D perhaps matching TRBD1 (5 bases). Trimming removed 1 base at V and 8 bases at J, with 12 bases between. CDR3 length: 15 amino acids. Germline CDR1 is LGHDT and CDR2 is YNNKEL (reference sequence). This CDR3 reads CASSQGSGRDSPLHL. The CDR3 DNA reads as TGTGCCAGCAGCCAAGGTTCAGGGAGGGATTCACCCCTCCACCTT.

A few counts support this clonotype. CDR3 DNA sequence: TGTGCCAGCAGCCATCCCGTCCGGGACTACCGATCCTACGAGCAGTACTTC. Translating it yields CASSHPVRDYRSYEQYF. The chain employs TRBV4-2 and TRBJ2-7, with TRBD2 matching 7 bases. Per germline, CDR1 LGHNA and CDR2 YNFKEQ. The V segment lost 3 bases and the J segment 1 base; nucleotides outside the gene matches: 12. The CDR3 runs 17 residues.

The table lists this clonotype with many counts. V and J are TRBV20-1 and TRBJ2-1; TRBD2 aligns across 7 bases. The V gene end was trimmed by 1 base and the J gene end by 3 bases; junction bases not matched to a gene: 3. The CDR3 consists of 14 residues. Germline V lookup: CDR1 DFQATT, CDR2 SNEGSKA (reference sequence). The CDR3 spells CSARVREFYNEQFF. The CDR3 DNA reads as TGCAGTGCTAGAGTGCGGGAGTTCTACAATGAGCAGTTCTTC.

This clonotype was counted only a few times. Here the CDR3 reads CASSLNLVGEAFF. The CDR3 bases are TGTGCCAGCTCGCTAAATCTGGTGGGTGAAGCTTTCTTT. The chain joins TRBV18 to TRBJ1-1; no clear D. Between the trimmed V and J ends, which lost 6 bases and 7 bases, there was a span of 15 bases. This CDR3 has 13 amino acids. Germline V gene lookup returns CDR1 KGHSH and CDR2 LQKENI.

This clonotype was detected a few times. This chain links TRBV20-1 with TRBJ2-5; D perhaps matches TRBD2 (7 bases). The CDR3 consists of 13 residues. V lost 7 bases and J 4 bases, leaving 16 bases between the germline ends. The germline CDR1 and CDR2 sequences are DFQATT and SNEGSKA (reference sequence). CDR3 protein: CSVTEGGTETQYF. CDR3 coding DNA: TGCAGTGTAACGGAGGGGGGGACAGAGACCCAGTACTTC.

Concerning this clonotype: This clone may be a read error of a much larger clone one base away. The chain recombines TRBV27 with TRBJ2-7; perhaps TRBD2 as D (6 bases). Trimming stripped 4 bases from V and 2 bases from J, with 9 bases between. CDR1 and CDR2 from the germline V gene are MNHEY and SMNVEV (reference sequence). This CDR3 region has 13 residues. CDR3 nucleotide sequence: TGTGCCAGCAGTTGGGGGGAACCCTACGAGCAGTACTTC. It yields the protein CASSWGEPYEQYF.